The entry that follows covers one TCR beta chain sequence. This sample was taken from a study of type 1 and type 2 diabetes patients. PCR was run on genomic DNA. Multiplex PCR with 30 forward and 13 reverse primers amplified the TCR beta CDR3. TCRdb fed the multiplex PCR reads into MiXCR, producing one record per CDR3 protein. The table shows 280,000 or so distinct CDR3 sequences, with around 50% occurring only once. The germline V and J ends were trimmed by 3 bases and 6 bases, with 16 bases remaining between them. Germline CDR1 DFQATT, CDR2 SNEGSKA (reference sequence). This CDR3 region has 14 residues.

This TCR was sampled from a man younger than 35 with type 2 diabetes. This chain connects TRBV20-1 to TRBJ2-3, with a possible D match to TRBD2 (7 bases). The sequenced sample consisted of peripheral blood mononuclear cells (PBMCs). This CDR3 is CSARGGPRVDTQYF. The CDR3 nucleotides read TGCAGTGCTAGGGGGGGGCCACGTGTGGATACGCAGTATTTT.